A single sample gave rise to the 2 T cell receptor beta chains below, sequenced in a study of T cell repertoires in aging, cancer and after chemotherapy (dated by TCRdb to between 2018 and 2021). Sequencing used an Illumina MiSeq. Using a mixed TRB-A/B primer pool, multiplex touch-down PCR amplified rearranged TRB sequences covering the V, D and J segments. TCRdb trimmed the raw reads at Q25, called clones with MiXCR and kept productive beta chains. Rows with a matching CDR3 protein are joined into one entry that keeps the most common DNA and genes. This sample comprises roughly 10,000 distinct CDR3 sequences, roughly 40% of them detected only once. The ten largest make up nearly 8.5% of the sample. TCR beta rearrangements were amplified from genomic DNA isolated from peripheral blood, not from sorted cells or RNA. The sequencing sample was made of blood. Receptor source: a human donor in good health.

In its sample, this clonotype was seen a few times. J is TRBJ2-7 and V is TRBV13; possibly TRBD2 for D (6 bases). CDR3 length equals 15 residues. The germline V and J ends were trimmed by 0 bases and 1 base, with 10 bases remaining between them. The germline V gene encodes CDR1 PRHDT and CDR2 FYEKMQ (reference sequence). The CDR3 loop reads CASSLGGTPSYEQYF. The CDR3 coding sequence is TGTGCCAGCAGCTTAGGAGGGACTCCGTCCTACGAGCAGTACTTC. Full variable domain (outside the CDR3, taken from reference TRBV13 and TRBJ2-7): AAGVIQSPRHLIKEKRETATLKCYPIPRHDTVYWYQQGPGQDPQFLISFYEKMQSDKGSIPDRFSAQQFSDYHSELNMSSLELGDSALYFCASSLGGTPSYEQYFGPGTRLTVT.

About this clonotype itself: This may be a read error, as it is one base from a much larger clone. The rearrangement joins TRBV29-1 to TRBJ2-1; D not certain. The CDR3 totals 11 residues. The V and J ends lost 4 bases and 7 bases respectively, with 8 bases between them. Per the germline V gene, CDR1 is SQVTM and CDR2 is ANQGSEA. The chain's CDR3 is CSVVRRNEQFF. CDR3 nucleotide sequence: TGCAGCGTTGTGAGGCGGAATGAGCAGTTCTTC.